This T cell receptor beta chain was sequenced in a study of T cell changes during pregnancy in multiple sclerosis. The germline gives CDR1 MGHDK, CDR2 SYGVNS. Trimming cost V 6 bases and J 1 base; bases outside gene matches: 8. This CDR3 has 15 amino acids. The repertoire was sequenced with immunoSEQ multiplex PCR; TCRdb's copy has only in-frame clones and lacks some. The profile shows about 70,000 clones, more than 80% of them singletons. The chain is built from TRBV25-1 and TRBJ2-7, with TRBD1 matching 8 bases. The sample was peripheral blood, taken in the third trimester of pregnancy. The receptor was derived from a female donor with multiple sclerosis, enrolled in a pregnancy study. The CDR3 DNA is TGTGCCAGCAGCATTACCGGGACAGGATCCTACGAGCAGTACTTC. Protein: CASSITGTGSYEQYF.